This T cell receptor beta chain was captured in a study of cytomegalovirus exposure and HLA in healthy donors. Study-level points and caveats: Another analysis was done later, and it associated roughly 15,000 TCR beta sequences with HLA alleles at 0.05 false discovery rate. Reports credit the classifier with highly specific, highly sensitive diagnosis of cytomegalovirus status. Excluded: some indistinguishable V segments such as TRBV6-2 and TRBV6-3.

It was with 60 Vbeta and 13 Jbeta primers that the PCR ran. Method: immunoSEQ multiplex PCR; TCRdb's copy keeps in-frame clones and lacks some. This sample has roughly 60,000 clones, with about two thirds found just once. All donors participated as healthy donors of bone marrow. CDR3 length: 14 amino acids. Germline-derived CDR1 and CDR2 are SEHNR and FQNEAQ (reference sequence). The V and J ends lost 3 bases and 2 bases respectively, with 8 bases between them. Points on this clone: Its antigen is currently unknown.

The sequence came from an older woman in good health and CMV-seropositive. The sequencing input was PBMCs. The genes are TRBV7-9 and TRBJ1-3; no firm D call. CDR3 sequence: CASSFGEAGNTIYF. The CDR3 DNA follows: TGTGCCAGCAGCTTCGGGGAGGCTGGAAACACCATATATTTT.